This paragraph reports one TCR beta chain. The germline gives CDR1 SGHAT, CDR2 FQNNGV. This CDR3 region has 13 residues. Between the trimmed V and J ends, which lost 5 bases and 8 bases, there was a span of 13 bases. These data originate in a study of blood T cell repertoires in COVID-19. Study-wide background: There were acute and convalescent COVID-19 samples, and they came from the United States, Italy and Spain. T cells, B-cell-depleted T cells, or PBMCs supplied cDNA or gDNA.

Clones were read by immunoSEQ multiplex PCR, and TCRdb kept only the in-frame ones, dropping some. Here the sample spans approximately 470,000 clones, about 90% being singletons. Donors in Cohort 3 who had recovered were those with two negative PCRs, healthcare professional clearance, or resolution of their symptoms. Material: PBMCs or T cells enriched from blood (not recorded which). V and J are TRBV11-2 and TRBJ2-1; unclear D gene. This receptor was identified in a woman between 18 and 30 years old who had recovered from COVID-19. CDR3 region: CASSPTRRDEQFF. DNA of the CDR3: TGTGCCAGCAGCCCGACTCGACGGGATGAGCAGTTCTTC.